This T cell receptor beta chain was identified in a study of blood T cell repertoires in COVID-19. Study as a whole: Whether acute or convalescent, the COVID-19 samples came from the United States, Italy and Spain. The cDNA or gDNA used as material had been derived from T cells, B-cell-depleted T cells, or PBMCs.

CDR1 ENHRY and CDR2 SYGVKD come from the germline V gene. The CDR3 length is 14 residues. V gave up 6 bases and J gave up 6 bases; unmatched junction bases: 10. Under the authors' procedure: Reference gene primer amplification gave estimated nucleated cell counts. Profiled with immunoSEQ multiplex PCR; TCRdb holds only in-frame clones, not every one. V and J calls and clone size are copied from that table; D and trimming were computed from the DNA. This table holds about 56,000 clones, around 89% found once. The chain is built from TRBV10-3 and TRBJ2-7; 8 positions agree with TRBD1. Material: peripheral blood. This clonotype was obtained from a human donor in a cohort sampled during active COVID-19. The CDR3 spells CAIRFQTGVGEQYF. CDR3 in DNA: TGTGCCATCAGGTTCCAGACAGGGGTGGGCGAGCAGTACTTC.